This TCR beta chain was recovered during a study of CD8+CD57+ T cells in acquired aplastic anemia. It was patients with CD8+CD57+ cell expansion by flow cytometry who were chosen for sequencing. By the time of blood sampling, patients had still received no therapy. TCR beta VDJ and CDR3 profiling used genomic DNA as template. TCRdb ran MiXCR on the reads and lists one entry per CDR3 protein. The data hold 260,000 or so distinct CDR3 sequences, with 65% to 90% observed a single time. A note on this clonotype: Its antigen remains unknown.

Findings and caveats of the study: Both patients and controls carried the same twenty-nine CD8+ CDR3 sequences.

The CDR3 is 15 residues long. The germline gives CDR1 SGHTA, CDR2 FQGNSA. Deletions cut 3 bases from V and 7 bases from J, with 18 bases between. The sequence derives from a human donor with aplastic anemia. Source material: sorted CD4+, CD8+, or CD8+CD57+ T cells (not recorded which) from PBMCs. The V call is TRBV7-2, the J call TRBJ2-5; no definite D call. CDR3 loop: CASSFAHGTKATQYF. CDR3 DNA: TGTGCCAGCAGCTTTGCTCACGGCACAAAAGCGACCCAGTACTTC. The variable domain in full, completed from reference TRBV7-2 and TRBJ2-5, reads GAGVSQSPSNKVTEKGKDVELRCDPISGHTALYWYRQSLGQGLEFLIYFQGNSAPDKSGLPSDRFSAERTGGSVSTLTIQRTQQEDSAVYLCASSFAHGTKATQYFGPGTRLLVL.